One T cell receptor beta chain is described in this entry. The data were obtained in a study of T cell clones after liver transplantation. As for the study in general: Three of the eight recipients were HCV-positive; the rest had non-autoimmune, non-viral transplant indications.

CDR1 LGHNA and CDR2 YNFKEQ come from the germline V gene. After removal of 4 bases from V and 0 bases from J, the junction contained 3 bases not matched to a gene. CDR3 length: 16 residues. Assay used: immunoSEQ multiplex PCR; TCRdb lists only in-frame clones, some missing. The sample holds under 130,000 clones; under 90% are singletons and the top ten take 2.5% to 3%. Sequenced here: CD4+ T cells from blood, sampled around 50 months after liver transplant. This chain joins TRBV4-2 and TRBJ2-3, with 11 bases aligning to TRBD2. The TCR sequence derives from a human patient who received a liver transplant. Some of the T cells might come from the graft donor. CDR3 sequence reads: CASSPGTSGSTDTQYF. In nucleotides, the CDR3 is TGTGCCAGCAGCCCTGGGACTAGCGGAAGCACAGATACGCAGTATTTT.